The present T cell receptor beta chain was sequenced within a study of cytotoxic CD8 clonotypes in ibrutinib-treated CLL. Study-level background: Response was recorded as partial in approximately 24 patients and complete in 2; at median about 64 months, roughly 14 remained remitted and about 12 had progressed. Study-level findings and limits: The study found public clonotypes uncommon, contracting or stable on treatment.

Germline V gene sequence: CDR1 MNHEY, CDR2 SVGAGI. V was shortened by 0 bases and J by 0 bases, with 2 bases between the two germline ends. This CDR3 has 13 residues. In regard to this clone: Its antigen is undetermined.

Profiling relied on immunoSEQ multiplex PCR, and the TCRdb table lists in-frame clones only, not all of them. The sample holds hundreds of thousands of clones, almost 80% seen once. The rearrangement uses TRBV6-5 and TRBJ1-2; D unresolved. This specimen was PBMCs, taken before ibrutinib treatment. The clonotype was recovered from a human donor with chronic lymphocytic leukemia. The CDR3 protein is CASSYSSNYGYTF. CDR3 nucleotides: TGTGCCAGCAGTTACTCCTCTAACTATGGCTACACCTTC.